This T cell receptor beta chain was recorded in a study of CD8+ T cells in alopecia areata. RNA extraction was followed by reverse transcription into cDNA, which acted as the sequencing template. TCRdb's copy holds only in-frame clones and misses some; the assay was immunoSEQ multiplex PCR. Of roughly 59,000 clones in the sample, approximately 46% were seen once. Study-wide results and caveats: Scalp data also include sequences from resident alphabeta T cells of normal skin.

This CDR3 region has 12 residues. V lost 0 bases, J lost 5 bases, and 7 bases lay in between. Germline V gives CDR1 SQVTM, CDR2 ANQGSEA. This clone was seen a handful of times. Its antigen is as yet unknown. The TCR comes from a human donor with alopecia areata. Specimen: CD8+ T cells sorted from blood, collected at week 0. The rearrangement links TRBV29-1 to TRBJ2-5; D gene unclear. For the CDR3, the DNA is TGCAGCGTTGAAGATGGGATCGAGACCCAGTACTTC. It encodes CSVEDGIETQYF.